This TCR beta chain was captured in a study of response to subunit inactivated influenza vaccine. The CDR3 has 12 amino acids. V was clipped by 7 bases and J by 1 base, with 8 bases between them. Germline loops: CDR1 MNHEY, CDR2 SVGAGI. From the RT-PCR reads, TCRdb called clonotypes with MiXCR, one entry per CDR3 protein. The sample includes around 300,000 distinct CDR3 sequences, 22% of them seen just once. Note on this clonotype: The antigen is undetermined.

Regarding the study as a whole: There was a suggestion from the authors that each seasonal influenza vaccination recruits few new T cells.

The source of this sequence is a man aged 45 to 70 who received an inactivated influenza vaccine. The chain recombines TRBV6-5 with TRBJ2-7; the D is unclear. The source was PBMCs from blood, collected less than 22 months after vaccination. CDR3 nucleotide sequence: TGTGCCAGCAATTCAGATTCCTACGAGCAGTACTTC. Protein sequence: CASNSDSYEQYF.